This T cell receptor beta chain was retrieved from a study of blood T cell repertoires in COVID-19. Study in general: Spain, Italy and the United States supplied samples that represented acute and convalescent COVID-19. T cells, B-cell-depleted T cells, or PBMCs provided the cDNA or gDNA that served as material.

The CDR3 extends over 14 amino acids. From germline, CDR1 is SSHAT and CDR2 FNYEAQ (reference sequence). The ends lost 5 bases at V and 5 bases at J; junction bases unmatched: 4. Authors' methods: Researchers report that nucleated cell counts were estimated from reference gene primer amplification. Using immunoSEQ multiplex PCR, the repertoire was profiled, and TCRdb retains in-frame clones only, with some absent. V and J calls plus clone size are reproduced from that table; the DNA served to infer D and trimming. The sample consists of under 200,000 clones, approximately 85% of them appearing once. The source of this sequence is a woman of 80 years or more with acute or convalescent COVID-19. What was sequenced was peripheral blood. V gene TRBV7-7 combines with J gene TRBJ2-5; TRBD2 aligns across 11 bases. The CDR3 DNA sequence: TGTGCCAGCAGCCTCCGGACTAGCGGGGAGACCCAGTACTTC. It encodes CASSLRTSGETQYF.